This TCR beta chain stems from a study of blood T cell repertoires in COVID-19. Study information: Acute-phase and convalescent COVID-19 samples originated in the United States, Italy and Spain. T cells, B-cell-depleted T cells, or PBMCs provided the cDNA or gDNA that served as material.

J lost 0 bases, V lost 4 bases, and 6 bases had no gene match. Germline V gene lookup returns CDR1 SGDLS and CDR2 YYNGEE. This CDR3 has 16 amino acids. In the study's own analysis: Nucleated cell counts were estimated from reference gene primer amplification. Libraries were prepared by immunoSEQ multiplex PCR; TCRdb keeps only in-frame clonotypes and omits some of them. V and J calls and clone size follow that table, whereas D and trimming were derived from the DNA. The sample holds around 290,000 clones; approximately 89% are singletons and the top ten take about 7.8%. The chain recombines TRBV9 with TRBJ2-3; TRBD1 matches at 9 bases. The sample was peripheral blood. The sequence came from a woman in her 50s who had recovered from COVID-19. The CDR3 is CASSRYRGPSTDTQYF. In DNA, the CDR3 is TGTGCCAGCAGCCGCTACAGGGGGCCAAGCACAGATACGCAGTATTTT.